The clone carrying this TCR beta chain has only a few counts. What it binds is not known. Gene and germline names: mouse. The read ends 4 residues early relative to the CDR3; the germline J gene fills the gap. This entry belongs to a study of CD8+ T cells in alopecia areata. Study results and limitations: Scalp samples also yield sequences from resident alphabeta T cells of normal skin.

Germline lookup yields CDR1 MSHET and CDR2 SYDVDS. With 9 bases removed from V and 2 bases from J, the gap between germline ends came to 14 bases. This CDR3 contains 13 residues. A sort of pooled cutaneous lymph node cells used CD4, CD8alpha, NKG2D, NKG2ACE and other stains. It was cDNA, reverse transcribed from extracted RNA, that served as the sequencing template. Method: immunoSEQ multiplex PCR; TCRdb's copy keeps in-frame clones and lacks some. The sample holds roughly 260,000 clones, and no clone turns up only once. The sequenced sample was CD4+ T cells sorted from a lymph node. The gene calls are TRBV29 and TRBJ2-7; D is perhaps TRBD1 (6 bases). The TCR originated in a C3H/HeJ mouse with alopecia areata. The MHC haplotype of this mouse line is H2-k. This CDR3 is CASLQGGAYEQYF. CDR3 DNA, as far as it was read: TGTGCTAGTCTACAGGGAGGGGCCTAT.